This T cell receptor (beta chain) appears in the sequencing data of a study of T cells in Graves' hyperthyroidism and ophthalmopathy. About the research overall: Before treatment of any kind, peripheral blood was taken at initial diagnosis.

The source of the PBMCs was 8.5 to 10 ml of fresh peripheral blood. V lost 6 bases and J lost 4; bases outside the gene matches: 8. The CDR3 is 15 amino acids. Germline V gene lookup returns CDR1 SNHLY and CDR2 FYNNEI. RNA transcripts provided the source from which TCR beta CDR3 regions were amplified. HTBI primers were used for first-round RT-PCR of the TCR CDR3. TCRdb used MiXCR to reprocess the multiplex PCR reads, holding one entry per CDR3 protein. The sample yields 600,000 to 650,000 distinct CDR3 sequences, around 15% seen once. This sequence was found in a woman in her thirties with Graves' hyperthyroidism. Sequencing was performed on blood. The V and J genes are TRBV2 and TRBJ2-3, with 9 bases fitting TRBD1. CDR3 coding DNA: TGTGCCAGCAGCACCGGGACAGGGATCCCAGATACGCAGTATTTT. Its protein is CASSTGTGIPDTQYF.